Included here is one TCR beta chain sequence, with context. At least ten counts were recorded for this clonotype. There is no known antigen for this receptor. The record has no base qualities; no much larger clone is one base away. This sample is drawn from a study of Graves' ophthalmopathy and Graves' hyperthyroidism (dated by TCRdb to between 2018 and 2020). About the investigation overall: Hyperthyroidism was considered stable if no progression to ophthalmopathy occurred within 18 months of follow-up. To tell Graves' ophthalmopathy apart from Graves' hyperthyroidism, and to predict which patients would progress to ophthalmopathy, the study relied on TCR beta repertoire signatures. In total, under 150 blood samples were TCR-sequenced: fewer than 50 ophthalmopathy, some 75 hyperthyroidism and some 17 hyperthyroidism-to-ophthalmopathy patients. To explore V-J signatures that separate ophthalmopathy from hyperthyroidism, a discovery set of around 97 patients was enrolled, consisting of fewer than 45 with ophthalmopathy and 57 with stable hyperthyroidism. An independent validation cohort was composed of approximately 19 hyperthyroidism patients and approximately 15 patients who later progressed from hyperthyroidism to ophthalmopathy. In five or six hyperthyroidism patients, the T-cell repertoires found in thyroid tissue were compared with those found in blood. Once sampling was done, hyperthyroidism patients were given methimazole at a starting dose of 30 mg daily, while ophthalmopathy patients were given high-dose intravenous methylprednisolone.

Patients with hyperthyroidism were aged 18 to 65 years, had been newly diagnosed, and had a disease duration of less than 2 months. Anyone with other autoimmune diseases, uncontrolled infections, pregnancy or lactation was excluded from the study. Diagnosis relied on clinical symptoms, serum thyroxine, TRAb, thyroid ultrasound and orbital computed tomography. Total RNA was extracted using Trizol reagent, and RNA quality was checked on an Agilent 2100 Bioanalyzer. Broader findings and caveats from the paper: Among expanded thyroid clonotypes with frequency above 0.001, most also showed up in blood, which suggests that blood repertoires may reflect the thyroid immune response. In validation, the model predicted ophthalmopathy progression with 55% to 71% sensitivity and less than 80% specificity; roughly 11 predicted patients were CT-confirmed with GO in a median of roughly 6.8 months. The 13-signature model separated ophthalmopathy from stable hyperthyroidism with 85% to 90% sensitivity and approximately 81% specificity in cross-validation, and 80%/75% in the test set. Sample size was not predetermined statistically, and investigators were not blinded to group allocation.

For repertoire sequencing, TCR beta CDR3 regions were amplified from RNA transcripts. A first-round RT-PCR used HTBI primers with the Qiagen OneStep RT-PCR kit, followed by a second-round multiplex PCR, size selection and purification. Sequencing of the libraries was carried out on an Illumina HiSeq2000 in paired-end mode with 100 bp reads. For the original study's pipeline: SOAPnuke was used for read processing, and reads with adapters, uncalled bases, a mean Phred below 15, or no exact constant-primer or identifier match were discarded. COPE v1.2.5 was used to merge the high-quality paired reads. Unique nucleotide sequences were defined as clonotypes and aligned to IMGT TRB V, D and J references using MiTCR v1.1. Analysis was restricted to V-J combinations with a frequency above 0.0001, which covered roughly 99% of repertoires. For each V-J combination, a TCR clonal expansion and chaos score was defined as F50 clonal expansion divided by the chaos observed in the TCRdist matrix. Welch's t-statistics and random forest were used to reduce the features to 10 to 15 V-J combinations, which were then used as input to a naive Bayes classifier. The similarity between thyroid and blood repertoires was quantified using the Morisita-Horn index. The public reads were quality trimmed at Q25 with fastp and then assembled into clones with MiXCR by TCRdb, keeping productive beta chains. CDR3 protein duplicates are merged, each entry listing the most common genes and DNA. The V and J calls shown here were made by TCRdb, not taken from the authors' results. A total of around 1.1 million distinct CDR3 sequences appear in this sample, about 36% of them only once. Roughly 10% of the sample is taken by the ten largest.

The CDR3 numbers 12 residues from cysteine through phenylalanine. Just CDR3 DNA is preserved here, 36 bases in frame from base 1. A distance of 13 bases separates the germline ends of V and J, which lose 7 bases and 7 bases respectively. The receptor was derived from an adult man with Graves' hyperthyroidism. The sequenced sample was peripheral blood or thyroid tissue (not recorded which). The sequence links TRBV12-3 or TRBV12-4 to TRBJ1-1, with the D gene too uncertain to name. The DNA reads TGTGCCAGCACCGCCCCGGCAGGTGAAGCTTTCTTT. Its protein reads: CASTAPAGEAFF.